This entry features one T cell receptor (beta chain) sequence. No antigen is known for it. No qualities accompany the bases; no much larger clone lies one base away. This sample is part of a study of T cell repertoires in cytomegalovirus infection (dated by TCRdb to about 2019). Broadly, across the study: The HLA type of each donor mattered for the analysis, because public TCR beta signatures pointed to carriage of CMV infection along with the matching HLA type.

What the research found in general, with its limitations: Carriers of CMV infection plus the relevant HLA type were discriminated by the cumulative frequency of public TCR beta family members in the study cohort and in an independent roughly 370-donor cohort. The ex vivo response was dominated by HLA-C-restricted CMV-specific TCR beta clonotypes, which also provided the single most frequent clonotype in two of eight donors.

Sequenced on an Illumina HiSeq 1500. The public sequencing data were trimmed at Q25 with fastp and processed into clonotypes with MiXCR by TCRdb, which kept only in-frame beta chains. Each entry is one CDR3 protein sequence, shown with its most common DNA and genes. This sample gives about 530,000 distinct CDR3 sequences in total; about 25% of them show up just once. The ten largest clonotypes hold less than 15% of the sample. Trimming leaves V shorter by 7 bases and J shorter by 5 bases, with the junction holding 4 bases beyond the gene matches. CDR3 length: 12 amino acids, cysteine to phenylalanine. Kept here is only the CDR3 DNA, which spans 36 bases and is read in frame from base 1. The germline V gene yields SQVTM for CDR1 and ANQGSEA for CDR2.

Sequencing was carried out using PBMCs. The TCR was taken from a human donor in good health (CMV status not recorded). Some clones in this sample may be carry-over from other donors' samples. Recombination linked TRBV29-1 to TRBJ2-2; TRBD1 agrees with 7 junctional bases. The CDR3: CSAGTETGELFF. The bases read TGCAGCGCAGGGACAGAAACCGGGGAGCTGTTTTTT.